This TCR beta chain was recovered during a study of T cells in Graves' hyperthyroidism and ophthalmopathy. The TCR beta CDR3 regions underwent amplification using RNA transcripts as the source. Using the HTBI primer set, a first-round RT-PCR was run on the TCR CDR3. Using its own MiXCR run on the multiplex PCR reads, TCRdb lists one record per CDR3 protein. Altogether 500,000 to 750,000 distinct CDR3 sequences are present, approximately 14% being singletons, with the ten largest covering 7% to 9%. In this sample, this clonotype turned up a few times. CDR3 length: 13 residues. The germline CDR1 and CDR2 sequences are LNHDA and SQIVND (reference sequence). Trimming removed 5 bases at V and 3 bases at J, with 11 bases between.

Sequencing input: blood. The clonotype originates from a woman under 30 with Graves' ophthalmopathy. This chain joins TRBV19 and TRBJ2-7; D assignment may be TRBD1 or TRBD2 (5 bases each). The CDR3 DNA is TGTGCCAGTAGTGAGGGGCAGGTCTACGAGCAGTACTTC. As protein: CASSEGQVYEQYF.